These T cell receptor beta chains were read from a single sample in a study of T-cell reconstitution after alpha-beta-depleted transplantation in children. TCRdb called the PCR reads again in MiXCR, with one record for every CDR3 protein. The table lists 300,000 to 400,000 distinct CDR3 sequences, 15% to 20% of them singletons. Sequenced material: PBMCs, mostly from graft donor cells, taken 360 days after TCRalphabeta/CD19-depleted stem cell transplant. The source is a male patient between 2 and 9 years old who had a stem cell transplant for acute lymphoblastic leukemia, so the T cells may come from the graft donor. CDR3s include the opening cysteine and the closing phenylalanine or tryptophan.

>TRBV5-1|TRBJ2-1
CASSLVLAGPYNEQFF
>TRBV14|TRBJ2-1
CASSLWPRGINNEQFF
>TRBV6-2/TRBV6-3|TRBJ2-5
CASSSIRTDQETQYF
>TRBV3-1|TRBJ2-7
CASSPLDETGTYEQYF
>TRBV28|TRBJ2-7
CASSLGITTEASGRYEQYF
>TRBV5-4|TRBJ2-1
CASSPVGLATTYNEQFF
>TRBV9|TRBJ2-1
CASSRDISRDNEQFF
>TRBV7-2|TRBJ2-2
CASSRTGGYTGELFF
>TRBV12-3/TRBV12-4|TRBJ2-1
CASSLGPVDNEQFF
>TRBV7-3|TRBJ2-1
CASSSGTGQGYNEQFF
>TRBV20-1|TRBJ2-3
CSAQRDSTDTQYF
>TRBV10-3|TRBJ2-1
CAIRFDLGNEQFF
>TRBV6-1|TRBJ2-3
CASGGQTSTDTQYF
>TRBV5-1|TRBJ2-1
CASSPIDYSKMGWANEQFF
>TRBV12-3/TRBV12-4|TRBJ2-7
CASSWGTSAYEQYF
>TRBV10-3|TRBJ1-3
CATGPGQSSGNTIYF
>TRBV7-2|TRBJ2-1
CASSVTSPEQFF
>TRBV2|TRBJ2-5
CASSEAPPLKASVAYQETQYF
>TRBV28|TRBJ2-7
CASSGLDQSYEQYF
>TRBV4-1|TRBJ2-1
CASSQGTGINEQFF
>TRBV20-1|TRBJ2-4
CSASYPGASKNIQYF
>TRBV4-1|TRBJ2-5
CASSQGGGYQETQYF
>TRBV28|TRBJ2-7
CASSLAGGNSYEQYF
>TRBV9|TRBJ2-1
CASSLSGVDYNEQFF
>TRBV7-3|TRBJ2-1
CASSPWGPNYNEQFF
>TRBV29-1|TRBJ2-3
CSVGLAVTDTQYF
>TRBV12-5|TRBJ2-7
CASGLVLSGTGRREQYF
>TRBV3-1|TRBJ2-5
CATSSLAGGGETQYF
>TRBV6-1|TRBJ2-7
CASRAGTSDPYEQYF
>TRBV6-2/TRBV6-3|TRBJ1-5
CASSYVMAVNQPQHF
>TRBV6-1|TRBJ2-4
CASSRGSPREGNIQYF
>TRBV28|TRBJ2-7
CASSFRGRTSRLQYF
>TRBV28|TRBJ2-1
CASSSPGLAGEGSYNEQFF
>TRBV5-1|TRBJ2-3
CASSLDRGTDTQYF
>TRBV29-1|TRBJ2-7
CSVLAPPALRPGHRVLYEQYF
>TRBV5-1|TRBJ2-7
CASSFDRGYYEQYF
>TRBV5-1|TRBJ2-7
CASRKGGTETYEQYF
>TRBV10-3|TRBJ2-1
CAIRDPLVAGWESSYNEQFF
>TRBV4-1|TRBJ2-1
CASSQGLAGPGDEQFF
>TRBV24-1|TRBJ2-1
CATSDSNRAEQFF
>TRBV19|TRBJ2-7
CATSRGVGSYEQYF
>TRBV2|TRBJ1-1
CASSERQEGTEAFF
>TRBV19|TRBJ1-2
CASNLGQGYYGYTF
>TRBV28|TRBJ2-7
CASSRRAQYF
>TRBV20-1|TRBJ2-3
CSASVRGQGLGDTQYF